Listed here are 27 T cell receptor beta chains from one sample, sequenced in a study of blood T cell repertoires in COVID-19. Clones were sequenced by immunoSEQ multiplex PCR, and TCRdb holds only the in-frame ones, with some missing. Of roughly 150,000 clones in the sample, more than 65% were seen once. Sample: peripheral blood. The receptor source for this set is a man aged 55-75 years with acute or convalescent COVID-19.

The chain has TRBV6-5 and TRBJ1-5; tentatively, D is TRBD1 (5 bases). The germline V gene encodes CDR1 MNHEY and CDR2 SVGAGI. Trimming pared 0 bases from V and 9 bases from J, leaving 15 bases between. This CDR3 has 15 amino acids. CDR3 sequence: CASSYSIGEVWPQHF. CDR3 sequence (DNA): TGTGCCAGCAGTTACTCGATAGGGGAAGTATGGCCCCAGCATTTT.

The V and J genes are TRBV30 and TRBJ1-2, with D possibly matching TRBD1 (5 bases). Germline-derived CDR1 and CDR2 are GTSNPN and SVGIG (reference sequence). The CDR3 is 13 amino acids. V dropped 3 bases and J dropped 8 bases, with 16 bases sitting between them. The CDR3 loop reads CAWSATVQGGYTF. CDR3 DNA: TGTGCCTGGAGCGCCACGGTTCAGGGCGGCTACACCTTC.

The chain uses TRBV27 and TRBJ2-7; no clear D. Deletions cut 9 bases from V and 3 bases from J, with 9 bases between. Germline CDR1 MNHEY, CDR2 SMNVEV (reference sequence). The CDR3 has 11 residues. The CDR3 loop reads CASKKNYEQYF. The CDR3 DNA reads TGTGCCAGTAAAAAAAACTACGAGCAGTACTTC.

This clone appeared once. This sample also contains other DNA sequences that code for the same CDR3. CDR3 protein: CASSLARTGELFF. The DNA of the CDR3 is TGTGCCAGCAGCTTAGCGCGTACCGGGGAGCTGTTTTTT. The J gene is TRBJ2-2, the V gene TRBV7-9, with D hard to call. Between the trimmed V and J ends, which lost 0 bases and 5 bases, there was a span of 4 bases. Germline values: CDR1 SEHNR, CDR2 FQNEAQ (reference sequence). CDR3 size: 13 residues.

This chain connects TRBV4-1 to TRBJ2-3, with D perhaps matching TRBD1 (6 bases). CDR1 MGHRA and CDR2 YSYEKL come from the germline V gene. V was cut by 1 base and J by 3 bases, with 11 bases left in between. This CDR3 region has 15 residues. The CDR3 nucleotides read TGCGCCAGCAGCCAAGTACAGGGTAGGACAGATACGCAGTATTTT. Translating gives CASSQVQGRTDTQYF.

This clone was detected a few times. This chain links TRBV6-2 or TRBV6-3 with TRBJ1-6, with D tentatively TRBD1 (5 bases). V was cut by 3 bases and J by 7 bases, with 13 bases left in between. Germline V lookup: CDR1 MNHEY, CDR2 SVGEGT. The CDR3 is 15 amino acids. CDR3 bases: TGTGCCAGCAGTTATTTACAGGCTTCCAATTCACCCCTCCACTTT. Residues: CASSYLQASNSPLHF.

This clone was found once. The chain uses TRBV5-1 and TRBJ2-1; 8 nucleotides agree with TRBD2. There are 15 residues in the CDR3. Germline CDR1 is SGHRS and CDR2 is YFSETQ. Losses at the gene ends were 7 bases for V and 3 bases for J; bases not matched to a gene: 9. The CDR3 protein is CASRKSGGDYNEQFF. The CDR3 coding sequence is TGCGCCAGCCGAAAGAGCGGGGGTGACTACAATGAGCAGTTCTTC.

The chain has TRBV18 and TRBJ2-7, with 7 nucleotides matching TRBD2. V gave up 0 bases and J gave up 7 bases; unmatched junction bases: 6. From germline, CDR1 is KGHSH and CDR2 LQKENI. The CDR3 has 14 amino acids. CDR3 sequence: CASSPPLAVLEQYF. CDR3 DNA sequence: TGTGCCAGCTCACCACCCCTAGCGGTTTTGGAGCAGTACTTC.

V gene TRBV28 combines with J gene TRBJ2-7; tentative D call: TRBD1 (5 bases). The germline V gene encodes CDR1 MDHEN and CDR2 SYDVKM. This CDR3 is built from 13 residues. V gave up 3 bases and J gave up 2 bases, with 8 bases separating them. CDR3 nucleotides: TGTGCCAGCAGTTTCCCGACAGCCTACGAGCAGTACTTC. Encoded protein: CASSFPTAYEQYF.

DNA for the CDR3: TGTGCCAGTAGTCCTCGGTCCGGGATGTCCTATGGCTACACCTTC. Its translation: CASSPRSGMSYGYTF. The J gene is TRBJ1-2, the V gene TRBV19; D is uncertain. Looked up from germline, CDR1 is LNHDA and CDR2 is SQIVND (reference sequence). There are 15 residues in the CDR3. The V and J ends lost 5 bases and 4 bases respectively, with 17 bases between them.

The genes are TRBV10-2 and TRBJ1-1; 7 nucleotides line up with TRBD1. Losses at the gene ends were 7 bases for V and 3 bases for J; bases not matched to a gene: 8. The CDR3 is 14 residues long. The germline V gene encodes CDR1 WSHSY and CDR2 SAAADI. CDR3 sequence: CASNTGARDTEAFF. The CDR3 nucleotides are TGCGCCAGCAATACAGGGGCAAGGGACACTGAAGCTTTCTTT.

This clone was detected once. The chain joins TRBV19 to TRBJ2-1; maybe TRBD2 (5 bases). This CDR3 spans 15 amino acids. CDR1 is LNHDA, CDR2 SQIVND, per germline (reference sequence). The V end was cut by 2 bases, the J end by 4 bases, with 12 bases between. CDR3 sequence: CASSISTSPYNEQFF. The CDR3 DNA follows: TGTGCCAGTAGTATATCAACTAGTCCGTACAATGAGCAGTTCTTC.

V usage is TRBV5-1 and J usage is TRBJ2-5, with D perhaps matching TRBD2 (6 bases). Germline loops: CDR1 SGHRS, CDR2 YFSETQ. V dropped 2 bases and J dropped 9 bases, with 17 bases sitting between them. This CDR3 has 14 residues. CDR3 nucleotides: TGCGCCAGCAGCTTTGGACCGACACAGCGGGCCCAGTACTTC. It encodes CASSFGPTQRAQYF.

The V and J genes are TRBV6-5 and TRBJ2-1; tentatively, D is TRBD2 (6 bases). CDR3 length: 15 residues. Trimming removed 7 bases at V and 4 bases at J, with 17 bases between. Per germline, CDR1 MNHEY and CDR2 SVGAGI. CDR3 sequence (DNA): TGTGCCAGCACGAGATCTGTGGGGACTTACAATGAGCAGTTCTTC. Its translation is CASTRSVGTYNEQFF.

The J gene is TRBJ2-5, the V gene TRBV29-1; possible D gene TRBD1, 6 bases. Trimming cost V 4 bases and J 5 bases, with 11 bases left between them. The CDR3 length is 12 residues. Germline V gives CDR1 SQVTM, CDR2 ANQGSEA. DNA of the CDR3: TGCAGCGTTGGAGGGGGTGGGGAGACCCAGTACTTC. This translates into CSVGGGGETQYF.

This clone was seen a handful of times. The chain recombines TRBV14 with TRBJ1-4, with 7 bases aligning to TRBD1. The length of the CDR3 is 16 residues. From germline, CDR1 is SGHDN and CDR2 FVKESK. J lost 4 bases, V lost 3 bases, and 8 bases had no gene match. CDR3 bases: TGTGCCAGCAGCCATAATGCAGGACAGGATAATGAAAAACTGTTTTTT. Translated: CASSHNAGQDNEKLFF.

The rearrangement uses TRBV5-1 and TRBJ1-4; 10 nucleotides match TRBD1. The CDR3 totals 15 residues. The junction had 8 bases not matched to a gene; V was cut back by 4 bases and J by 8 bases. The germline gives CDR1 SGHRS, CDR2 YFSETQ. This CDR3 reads CASSPLTGGQEKLFF. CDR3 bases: TGCGCCAGCAGCCCACTGACAGGGGGCCAAGAAAAACTGTTTTTT.

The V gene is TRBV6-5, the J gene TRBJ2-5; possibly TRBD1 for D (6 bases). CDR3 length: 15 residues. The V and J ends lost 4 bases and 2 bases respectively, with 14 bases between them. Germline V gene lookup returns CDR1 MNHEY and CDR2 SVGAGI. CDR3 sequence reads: CASSWGIGQQETQYF. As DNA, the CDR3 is TGTGCCAGCAGTTGGGGGATTGGACAGCAAGAGACCCAGTACTTC.

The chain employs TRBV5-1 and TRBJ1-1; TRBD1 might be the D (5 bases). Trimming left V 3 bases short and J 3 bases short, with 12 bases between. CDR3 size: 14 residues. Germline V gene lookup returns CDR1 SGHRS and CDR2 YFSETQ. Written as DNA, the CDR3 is TGCGCCAGCAGCTGGGGATGGGGGGACACTGAAGCTTTCTTT. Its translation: CASSWGWGDTEAFF.

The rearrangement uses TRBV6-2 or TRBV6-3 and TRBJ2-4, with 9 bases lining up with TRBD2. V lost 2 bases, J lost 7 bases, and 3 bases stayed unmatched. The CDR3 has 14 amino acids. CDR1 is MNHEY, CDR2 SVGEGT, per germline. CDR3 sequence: CASSYGGRANIQYF. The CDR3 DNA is TGTGCCAGCAGTTACGGCGGGAGGGCGAACATTCAGTACTTC.

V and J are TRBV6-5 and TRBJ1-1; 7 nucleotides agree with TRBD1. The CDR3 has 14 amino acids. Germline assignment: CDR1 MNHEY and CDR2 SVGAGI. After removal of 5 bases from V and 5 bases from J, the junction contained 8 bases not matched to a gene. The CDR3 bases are TGTGCCAGCAGTACGGGACAGAAATATACTGAAGCTTTCTTT. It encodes CASSTGQKYTEAFF.

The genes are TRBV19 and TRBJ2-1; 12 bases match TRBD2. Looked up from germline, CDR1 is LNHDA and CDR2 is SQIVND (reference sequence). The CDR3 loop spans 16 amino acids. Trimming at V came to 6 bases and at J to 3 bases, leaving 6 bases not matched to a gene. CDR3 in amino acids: CASSETSGSRYNEQFF. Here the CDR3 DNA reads TGTGCCAGTAGCGAGACTAGCGGGAGTCGCTACAATGAGCAGTTCTTC. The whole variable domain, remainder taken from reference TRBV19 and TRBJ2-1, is DGGITQSPKYLFRKEGQNVTLSCEQNLNHDAMYWYRQDPGQGLRLIYYSQIVNDFQKGDIAEGYSVSREKKESFPLTVTSAQKNPTAFYLCASSETSGSRYNEQFFGPGTRLTVL.

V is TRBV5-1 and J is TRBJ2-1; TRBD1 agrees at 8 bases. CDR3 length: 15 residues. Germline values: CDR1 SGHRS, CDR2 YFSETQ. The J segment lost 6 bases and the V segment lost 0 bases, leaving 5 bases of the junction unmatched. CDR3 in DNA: TGCGCCAGCAGCTTGGTAGGGCAGGGGGCCAATGAGCAGTTCTTC. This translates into CASSLVGQGANEQFF.

The DNA for the CDR3 is TGCGCCAGCCATGGAACCCTAGGTTATGGCTACACCTTC. It specifies CASHGTLGYGYTF. The rearrangement uses TRBV4-1 and TRBJ1-2, with no clear D. The CDR3 is 13 residues long. Germline V gene data show CDR1 as MGHRA and CDR2 as YSYEKL. Trimming stripped 8 bases from V and 5 bases from J, with 15 bases between.

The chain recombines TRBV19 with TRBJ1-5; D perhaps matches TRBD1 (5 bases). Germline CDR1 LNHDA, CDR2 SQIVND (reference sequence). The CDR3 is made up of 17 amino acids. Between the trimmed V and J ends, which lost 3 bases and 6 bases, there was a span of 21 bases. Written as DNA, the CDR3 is TGTGCCAGTAGTATTGGTCAGGGAAGGATAATGGGTCAGCCCCAGCATTTT. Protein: CASSIGQGRIMGQPQHF.

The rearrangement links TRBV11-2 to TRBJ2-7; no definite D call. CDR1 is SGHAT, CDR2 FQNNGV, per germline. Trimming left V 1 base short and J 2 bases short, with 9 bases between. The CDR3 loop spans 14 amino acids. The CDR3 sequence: CASSLGDGPYEQYF. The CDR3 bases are TGTGCCAGCAGCTTAGGAGATGGGCCCTACGAGCAGTACTTC. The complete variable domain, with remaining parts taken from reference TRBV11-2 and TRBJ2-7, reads EAGVAQSPRYKIIEKRQSVAFWCNPISGHATLYWYQQILGQGPKLLIQFQNNGVVDDSQLPKDRFSAERLKGVDSTLKIQPAKLEDSAVYLCASSLGDGPYEQYFGPGTRLTVT.

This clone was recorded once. CDR3 nucleotides: TGTGCCAGTAGGACGACAGGGGGCGGCTATGGCTACACCTTC. This sequence encodes CASRTTGGGYGYTF. The chain uses TRBV19 and TRBJ1-2; 10 bases match TRBD1. Germline V gives CDR1 LNHDA, CDR2 SQIVND (reference sequence). The CDR3 has 14 residues. V gave up 6 bases and J gave up 4 bases; unmatched junction bases: 5.